This T cell receptor (beta chain) derives from a study of graft-versus-host responses after intestinal transplantation (TCRdb year 2021). Study-wide context: The transplants that recipients received were multivisceral, liver-intestinal, or isolated intestinal. Anti-thymocyte globulin induction was given to all recipients, followed by maintenance tacrolimus and steroids for approximately three years. After intestinal transplantation, graft-versus-host and host-versus-graft alloreactive T cell clones in the graft, circulation and bone marrow were tracked using bulk TCR-beta CDR3 sequencing. Alloreactive clones were identified by sequencing pre-transplant mixed lymphocyte reaction products and comparing them with unstimulated pre-transplant donor and recipient T cells. A cohort of more than 20 intestinal transplant recipients, including one retransplant, was enrolled, and 3 patients lacking pretransplant specimens were excluded. Donor T cell macrochimerism was defined as a peak of at least 4% donor T cells among recipient peripheral blood mononuclear cells. Rather than being sequenced by the commercial service, samples from a few later patients were sequenced in-house on an Illumina MiSeq and processed with MiXCR.

Of note for this clone: The target of this receptor is not known. Nothing much larger sits one base from this clone, and base qualities are not available.

Blood samples were collected up to 4 times in the first month after transplant and then at least monthly when available. The library was made by the immunoSEQ multiplex PCR assay. For most patients, genomic DNA was subjected to high-throughput TCR-beta CDR3 sequencing by Adaptive Biotechnologies. As for the authors' bioinformatics: Adaptive's ImmunoSEQ software was the source of the TCR sequencing data for 18 patients, while a few other patients were processed with MiXCR and VDJtools. CDR3 nucleotide sequences shared between donor and recipient were removed because the origin of such sequences could not be assigned. To be classed as alloreactive, a clone needed at least 2-fold expansion over unstimulated cells and a minimum CFSE-low frequency of 0.002% (template counts) or 0.001% (read counts). Clones detected in sequenced pre-transplant spleen, lymph node, or MLR CFSE-low populations of the donor or recipient were defined as mappable. The cumulative frequency of alloreactive clones was calculated as a percentage of all sequences, weighted by copy number. TCRdb limited this immuneACCESS table to in-frame rearrangements with V and J called. A share of clones is missing; checked studies link under half to unresolved V genes, and the rest is unexplained. V and J calls plus clone size are reproduced from that table; the DNA served to infer D and trimming. Across this sample there are some 9,600 clones, with over 75% seen only once. Together, the top ten hold roughly 9.5% of the sample.

A distance of 16 bases separates the germline ends of V and J, which lose 7 bases and 0 bases respectively. CDR1 MDHEN and CDR2 SYDVKM were looked up in the germline V gene. Spanning cysteine to phenylalanine, the CDR3 consists of 16 amino acids. Just the 48-base CDR3 DNA is kept, in frame starting at base 1. What the authors observed across the whole study: GvH clones turned up in recipient bone marrow, with some appearing earlier in ileal mucosa or blood, a pattern consistent with an intestinal mucosal origin. Early after transplant, declines in HvG clones were associated with peak levels of circulating GvH clones. Conclusions were limited by the relatively low number and heterogeneity of intestinal transplant patients. High GvH to HvG T cell clonal ratios were observed in the allografts of patients with donor T cell macrochimerism.

The origin of this receptor is a human patient who received an intestinal transplant, so some T cells may come from the graft donor. Recombination linked TRBV28 to TRBJ1-3, with a weak D call of TRBD1 (5 bases match). Here the sequenced sample was PBMCs, taken roughly 35 weeks after intestinal transplant. The CDR3 is CASNIGGESSGNTIYF. The nucleotides read TGTGCCAGCAATATTGGGGGGGAGAGCTCTGGAAACACCATATATTTT.